These 32 T cell receptor beta chains came from one sample sequenced in a study of blood T cell repertoires in COVID-19. Generated by immunoSEQ multiplex PCR, the TCRdb table keeps only in-frame clones and is missing some. The sample comprises 170,000 or so clones, around 80% of which are singletons, and less than 3.5% rests with the top ten. The sequenced sample consisted of peripheral blood. These receptors all come from a woman aged 55-70 years with acute or convalescent COVID-19.

This sequence joins TRBV4-3 and TRBJ1-2; no clear D. Trimming took off 0 bases at V and 0 bases at J, with 11 bases between the two ends. The germline gives CDR1 LGHNA, CDR2 YSLEER. CDR3 length: 16 amino acids. The CDR3 spells CASSQDYGPSNYGYTF. In DNA, the CDR3 is TGCGCCAGCAGCCAAGATTATGGGCCCTCTAACTATGGCTACACCTTC.

V gene TRBV11-3 combines with J gene TRBJ1-1; D is ambiguous. The CDR3 extends over 13 amino acids. V lost 1 base and J 2 bases, leaving 5 bases between the germline ends. The V gene's germline CDR1 is SGHNT and CDR2 YENEEA. The CDR3 nucleotides read TGTGCCAGCAGCTTAGGTAGAAACACTGAAGCTTTCTTT. As protein: CASSLGRNTEAFF.

This clone came up once. The rearrangement links TRBV24-1 to TRBJ2-2; D possibly corresponds to TRBD1 (6 bases). V was cut by 3 bases and J by 2 bases, with 9 bases left in between. The CDR3 has 15 amino acids. Germline V gene lookup returns CDR1 KGHDR and CDR2 SFDVKD. CDR3 protein: CATSDRQVNTGELFF. As DNA, the CDR3 is TGTGCCACCAGTGATCGACAGGTCAACACCGGGGAGCTGTTTTTT.

The chain uses TRBV11-2 and TRBJ2-5, with no clear D. V was cut by 3 bases and J by 5 bases, with 13 bases left in between. The CDR3 is made up of 14 amino acids. Germline V gene sequence: CDR1 SGHAT, CDR2 FQNNGV. This chain's CDR3 is CASSFLTGEETQYF. CDR3 in DNA: TGTGCCAGCAGCTTTTTGACGGGTGAGGAGACCCAGTACTTC.

This rearrangement joins TRBV10-3 to TRBJ1-5, with TRBD1 as a possible D gene (5 bases). From germline, CDR1 is ENHRY and CDR2 SYGVKD. The germline V and J ends were trimmed by 3 bases and 5 bases, with 17 bases remaining between them. CDR3 length: 16 amino acids. CDR3 in amino acids: CAISDSGGGMDQPQHF. CDR3 DNA sequence: TGTGCCATCAGTGATTCGGGGGGAGGTATGGATCAGCCCCAGCATTTT.

CDR3 sequence (DNA): TGTGCCACCAGCGGGATGATGGACAGGAGCTCTGGAAACACCATATATTTT. It yields the protein CATSGMMDRSSGNTIYF. The chain has TRBV15 and TRBJ1-3; TRBD1 agrees at 7 bases. The CDR3 extends over 17 amino acids. Germline assignment: CDR1 LNHNV and CDR2 YYDKDF (reference sequence). Losses at the gene ends were 5 bases for V and 0 bases for J; bases not matched to a gene: 10.

The rearrangement joins TRBV13 to TRBJ2-3, with TRBD2 matching 12 bases. Germline-derived CDR1 and CDR2 are PRHDT and FYEKMQ (reference sequence). The CDR3 sequence is 17 residues long. Losses at the gene ends were 0 bases for V and 3 bases for J; bases not matched to a gene: 4. In DNA, the CDR3 is TGTGCCAGCAGCTTAGGGACTAGCGGGGGCCGGACAGATACGCAGTATTTT. This sequence encodes CASSLGTSGGRTDTQYF.

The gene calls are TRBV28 and TRBJ2-2, with 7 bases fitting TRBD1. The CDR3 length is 15 residues. Germline CDR1 MDHEN, CDR2 SYDVKM. Trimming cost V 7 bases and J 2 bases; bases outside gene matches: 7. The CDR3 here is CASTSGQDNTGELFF. CDR3 nucleotides: TGTGCCAGCACCTCTGGACAGGACAACACCGGGGAGCTGTTTTTT.

V and J are TRBV4-2 and TRBJ2-2, with 8 positions matching TRBD1. CDR3 size: 14 residues. Trimming at V came to 3 bases and at J to 4 bases, leaving 1 base not matched to a gene. Germline CDR1 is LGHNA and CDR2 is YNFKEQ. The CDR3 here is CASSHTGGTGELFF. The DNA of the CDR3 is TGTGCCAGCAGCCATACAGGGGGCACCGGGGAGCTGTTTTTT.

CDR3 amino acids: CASSVTGVENSPLHF. CDR3 nucleotides: TGTGCCAGTAGTGTTACAGGGGTTGAAAATTCACCCCTCCACTTT. V gene TRBV19 combines with J gene TRBJ1-6; 7 bases are shared with TRBD1. The germline V gene has CDR1 LNHDA and CDR2 SQIVND (reference sequence). The CDR3 has 15 residues. The V gene end was trimmed by 5 bases and the J gene end by 7 bases; junction bases not matched to a gene: 8.

The genes are TRBV6-4 and TRBJ2-1, with 9 nucleotides matching TRBD1. The J segment lost 7 bases and the V segment lost 5 bases, leaving 9 bases of the junction unmatched. CDR3 length: 15 residues. The germline gives CDR1 MRHNA, CDR2 SNTAGT. The CDR3 is CASSKEGQGGNEQFF. CDR3 in DNA: TGTGCCAGCAGTAAGGAGGGACAGGGAGGGAATGAGCAGTTCTTC.

The chain employs TRBV4-1 and TRBJ2-1, with TRBD2 matching over 7 bases. In germline, CDR1 is MGHRA, CDR2 YSYEKL. After removal of 0 bases from V and 7 bases from J, the junction contained 21 bases not matched to a gene. The CDR3 contains 20 residues. The CDR3 protein is CASSQEASNVAGPSENEQFF. The CDR3 DNA follows: TGCGCCAGCAGCCAAGAAGCCTCGAATGTAGCGGGCCCATCGGAAAATGAGCAGTTCTTC.

The J gene is TRBJ2-7, the V gene TRBV2; D not resolved. The germline gives CDR1 SNHLY, CDR2 FYNNEI. The ends were cut back, 3 bases at V and 0 bases at J, with 9 bases in the middle. The CDR3 spans 14 residues. CDR3 bases: TGTGCCAGCAGTGACAGCGCTAGCTCCTACGAGCAGTACTTC. Amino acid sequence: CASSDSASSYEQYF.

This clone has a single count. The chain employs TRBV5-5 and TRBJ1-2; D is ambiguous. Deletions cut 2 bases from V and 4 bases from J, with 9 bases between. The CDR3 extends over 13 amino acids. The germline V gene has CDR1 SGHKS and CDR2 YYEKEE (reference sequence). The CDR3 spells CASSFGGGYGYTF. CDR3 sequence (DNA): TGTGCCAGCAGCTTCGGTGGTGGCTATGGCTACACCTTC.

The V gene is TRBV19, the J gene TRBJ1-5; 7 positions match TRBD1. The V and J ends lost 8 bases and 1 base, in that order; junction bases with no gene match: 5. Germline-derived CDR1 and CDR2 are LNHDA and SQIVND (reference sequence). The length of the CDR3 is 14 residues. CDR3 loop: CASSGGLSNQPQHF. The CDR3 nucleotides are TGTGCCAGTTCAGGGGGATTGAGCAATCAGCCCCAGCATTTT.

V usage is TRBV30 and J usage is TRBJ1-1; D may be TRBD1 (5 bases). CDR3 length equals 14 residues. Trimming stripped 0 bases from V and 3 bases from J, with 11 bases between. The germline V gene encodes CDR1 GTSNPN and CDR2 SVGIG (reference sequence). In nucleotides, the CDR3 is TGTGCCTGGAGTGTACCAGGGAGGGACACTGAAGCTTTCTTT. Translating it yields CAWSVPGRDTEAFF.

The chain is built from TRBV6-5 and TRBJ2-5; D might be TRBD1 (6 bases). V was trimmed by 2 bases and J by 5 bases, leaving 15 bases between them. The CDR3 sequence is 15 residues long. CDR1 is MNHEY, CDR2 SVGAGI, per germline. In DNA, the CDR3 is TGTGCCAGCAGTTACATAGGACAGCCGGCGGAGACCCAGTACTTC. This gives the protein CASSYIGQPAETQYF.

V usage is TRBV28 and J usage is TRBJ1-2, with D maybe TRBD1 (5 bases). This CDR3 is 13 amino acids long. Germline CDR1 MDHEN, CDR2 SYDVKM. Trimming took 8 bases from V and 0 from J, leaving 10 bases between them. The DNA of the CDR3 is TGTGCCAGCGTAACAGGAACTAACTATGGCTACACCTTC. This translates into CASVTGTNYGYTF.

V and J are TRBV4-3 and TRBJ2-7, with 9 bases fitting TRBD2. The germline gives CDR1 LGHNA, CDR2 YSLEER. This CDR3 has 16 residues. V gave up 2 bases and J gave up 2 bases; unmatched junction bases: 7. CDR3 amino acids: CASSQFSGGATYEQYF. CDR3 coding DNA: TGCGCCAGCAGCCAATTTAGCGGGGGTGCTACCTACGAGCAGTACTTC.

The sample holds one count of this clone. The chain couples TRBV5-4 to TRBJ2-4, with TRBD2 matching 10 bases. Germline trimming cut 4 bases from V and 1 base from J; bases unmatched to any gene: 5. Looked up from germline, CDR1 is SGHNT and CDR2 is YYREEE (reference sequence). CDR3 length: 16 residues. In nucleotides, the CDR3 is TGTGCCAGCAGCCCGAATAGCGGGGGGGCCAAAAACATTCAGTACTTC. This translates into CASSPNSGGAKNIQYF.

J is TRBJ1-1 and V is TRBV12-3 or TRBV12-4, with D perhaps TRBD1 (6 bases). V shed 8 bases and J shed 4 bases, with 14 bases lying between them. The CDR3 spans 13 residues. CDR3 sequence reads: CASGGGASTEAFF. In DNA, the CDR3 is TGTGCCAGCGGTGGGGGGGCGTCCACTGAAGCTTTCTTT.

The V and J genes are TRBV7-9 and TRBJ2-3, with 8 bases matching TRBD2. Germline V gives CDR1 SEHNR, CDR2 FQNEAQ (reference sequence). After removal of 2 bases from V and 2 bases from J, the junction contained 9 bases not matched to a gene. The CDR3 loop spans 17 amino acids. In DNA, the CDR3 is TGTGCCAGCAGCTTACCGTCCTTGCGGGGGGCCACAGATACGCAGTATTTT. Its translation: CASSLPSLRGATDTQYF.

This clone was seen only a few times. The CDR3 loop reads CASSRYESTGELFF. DNA for the CDR3: TGTGCCAGCAGTCGATACGAGAGTACCGGGGAGCTGTTTTTT. The V and J genes are TRBV27 and TRBJ2-2; D gene ambiguous. The germline V gene has CDR1 MNHEY and CDR2 SMNVEV (reference sequence). The CDR3 has 14 residues. V was trimmed by 5 bases and J by 5 bases, leaving 12 bases between them.

The V call is TRBV5-1, the J call TRBJ1-1; D uncertain. V was clipped by 0 bases and J by 0 bases, with 6 bases between them. Looked up from germline, CDR1 is SGHRS and CDR2 is YFSETQ. The CDR3 covers 14 residues. CDR3 bases: TGCGCCAGCAGCTTGGACAGCATGAACACTGAAGCTTTCTTT. As protein: CASSLDSMNTEAFF. The whole variable domain, remainder taken from reference TRBV5-1 and TRBJ1-1, is KAGVTQTPRYLIKTRGQQVTLSCSPISGHRSVSWYQQTPGQGLQFLFEYFSETQRNKGNFPGRFSGRQFSNSRSEMNVSTLELGDSALYLCASSLDSMNTEAFFGQGTRLTVV.

This chain links TRBV7-2 with TRBJ1-3; no reliable D call. Trimming stripped 0 bases from V and 4 bases from J, with 7 bases between. The CDR3 contains 14 residues. The germline gives CDR1 SGHTA, CDR2 FQGNSA. CDR3 sequence: CASSLALTGNTIYF. Written as DNA, the CDR3 is TGTGCCAGCAGCTTAGCGCTAACCGGAAACACCATATATTTT.

The J gene is TRBJ1-6, the V gene TRBV7-9; the D gene is possibly TRBD1 (6 bases). V shed 8 bases and J shed 6 bases, with 11 bases lying between them. The CDR3 is 13 residues long. Germline CDR1 and CDR2: SEHNR and FQNEAQ (reference sequence). CDR3 sequence (DNA): TGTGCCAGCTCGACAGGATCTAATTCACCCCTCCACTTT. This codes for CASSTGSNSPLHF.

V gene TRBV24-1 combines with J gene TRBJ1-2, with D unclear. The CDR3 spans 14 residues. V lost 3 bases to trimming and J lost 4 bases, with 11 bases between them. Germline-derived CDR1 and CDR2 are KGHDR and SFDVKD. CDR3 amino acids: CATSDNGYTYGYTF. Here the CDR3 DNA reads TGTGCCACCAGTGATAATGGTTACACCTATGGCTACACCTTC.

V is TRBV6-2 or TRBV6-3 and J is TRBJ1-2; TRBD1 aligns across 10 bases. J gave up 4 bases and V 5 bases, and 7 bases lay outside the gene matches. This CDR3 region has 15 residues. CDR1 is MNHEY and CDR2 is SVGEGT in the germline V gene. The CDR3 DNA reads TGTGCCAGCAGTACGGCCGGGACAGGGGTCTATGGCTACACCTTC. It is translated as CASSTAGTGVYGYTF.

The chain has TRBV19 and TRBJ1-6; tentative D call: TRBD1 (6 bases). Trimming took off 7 bases at V and 7 bases at J, with 20 bases between the two ends. This CDR3 spans 16 amino acids. Germline-derived CDR1 and CDR2 are LNHDA and SQIVND (reference sequence). CDR3 bases: TGTGCCAGTACTCCCAGGGGAGGGGGGGCGAATTCACCCCTCCACTTT. Encoded protein: CASTPRGGGANSPLHF.

The chain recombines TRBV15 with TRBJ1-2, with 9 bases aligning to TRBD1. From germline, CDR1 is LNHNV and CDR2 YYDKDF (reference sequence). This CDR3 comprises 17 residues. V shed 3 bases and J 1 base; nucleotides not matched to a gene: 9. CDR3 loop: CATSRTGGARGNYGYTF. CDR3 DNA: TGTGCCACCAGCAGGACAGGGGGGGCGAGGGGTAACTATGGCTACACCTTC. Filled out from reference TRBV15 and TRBJ1-2, the complete variable domain reads DAMVIQNPRYQVTQFGKPVTLSCSQTLNHNVMYWYQQKSSQAPKLLFHYYDKDFNNEADTPDNFQSRRPNTSFCFLDIRSPGLGDTAMYLCATSRTGGARGNYGYTFGSGTRLTVV.

This sequence joins TRBV4-3 and TRBJ2-3, with TRBD2 identical over 8 bases. V was clipped by 0 bases and J by 6 bases; unmatched bases: 14. The CDR3 loop spans 18 amino acids. Germline V gene data show CDR1 as LGHNA and CDR2 as YSLEER. The CDR3 sequence is CASSQEYGGGLRPDTQYF. The CDR3 DNA reads as TGCGCCAGCAGCCAAGAGTACGGGGGGGGCTTGCGTCCGGATACGCAGTATTTT.

This clone was observed a few times. The chain's CDR3 is CASSQGVGLQETQYF. DNA of the CDR3: TGTGCCAGCAGCCAAGGGGTGGGCCTTCAAGAGACCCAGTACTTC. The chain links TRBV14 to TRBJ2-5; no clear D. The CDR3 covers 15 residues. Germline values: CDR1 SGHDN, CDR2 FVKESK. V dropped 1 base and J dropped 2 bases, with 11 bases sitting between them.